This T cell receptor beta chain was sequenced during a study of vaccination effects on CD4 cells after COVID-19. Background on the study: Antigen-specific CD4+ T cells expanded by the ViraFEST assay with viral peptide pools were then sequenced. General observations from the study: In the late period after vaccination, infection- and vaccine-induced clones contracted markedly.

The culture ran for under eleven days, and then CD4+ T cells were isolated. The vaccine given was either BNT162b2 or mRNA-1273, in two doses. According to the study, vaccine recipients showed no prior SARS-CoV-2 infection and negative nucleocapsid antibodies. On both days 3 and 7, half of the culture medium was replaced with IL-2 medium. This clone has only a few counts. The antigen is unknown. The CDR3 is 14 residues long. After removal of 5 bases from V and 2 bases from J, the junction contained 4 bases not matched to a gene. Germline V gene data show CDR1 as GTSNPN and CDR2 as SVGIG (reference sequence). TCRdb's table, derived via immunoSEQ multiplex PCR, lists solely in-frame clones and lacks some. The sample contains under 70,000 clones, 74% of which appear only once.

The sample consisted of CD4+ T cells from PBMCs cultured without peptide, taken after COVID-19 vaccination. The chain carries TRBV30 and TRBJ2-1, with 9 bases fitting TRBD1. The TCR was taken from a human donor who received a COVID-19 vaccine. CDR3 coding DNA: TGTGCCTGGCAACAGGGGGCCACCTACAATGAGCAGTTCTTC. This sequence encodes CAWQQGATYNEQFF.